The clone carrying this TCR beta chain appeared many times. TCRdb analysed the RT-PCR reads with MiXCR anew, one entry per CDR3 protein. The data hold 550,000 to 750,000 distinct CDR3 sequences, with approximately 15% observed a single time. There are 14 residues in the CDR3. CDR1 is LGHDT, CDR2 YNNKEL, per germline (reference sequence). J gave up 6 bases and V 3 bases, and 7 bases lay outside the gene matches. The TCR originated in a female donor in good health, serving as a healthy control. The source material was memory CD4+ T cells from blood. The gene calls are TRBV3-1 and TRBJ1-1; TRBD1 agrees at 7 bases. The DNA for the CDR3 is TGTGCCAGCAGCCATTACGGACAGGTCGCTGAAGCTTTCTTT. Translating it yields CASSHYGQVAEAFF.